The 7 T cell receptor beta chains below come from one sample, sequenced in a study of OX40 agonist ivuxolimab in advanced cancers. This table comes from immunoSEQ multiplex PCR, and its TCRdb copy is limited to in-frame clones, with some not included. The sample has roughly 66,000 clones; about four fifths are singletons. The material sequenced was CD4+ or CD8+ T cells sorted from blood, taken in a trial of the OX40 agonist ivuxolimab. These receptors all come from an adult with an advanced solid tumor such as melanoma, head and neck, liver or kidney cancer.

J is TRBJ2-3 and V is TRBV19; D remains unclear. This CDR3 has 15 residues. Looked up from germline, CDR1 is LNHDA and CDR2 is SQIVND (reference sequence). V was shortened by 0 bases and J by 0 bases, with 7 bases between the two germline ends. The CDR3 sequence: CASSIDPRSTDTQYF. The CDR3 region has the DNA TGTGCCAGTAGTATAGATCCACGGAGCACAGATACGCAGTATTTT.

V gene TRBV30 combines with J gene TRBJ1-5; D ambiguous. The CDR3 runs 14 residues. Germline loops: CDR1 GTSNPN, CDR2 SVGIG (reference sequence). Trimming took 1 base from V and 0 from J, leaving 7 bases between them. CDR3 in amino acids: CAWSEGNSNQPQHF. CDR3 nucleotides: TGTGCCTGGAGTGAGGGTAATAGCAATCAGCCCCAGCATTTT.

The gene calls are TRBV2 and TRBJ2-7; maybe TRBD1 (6 bases). V was shortened by 8 bases and J by 3 bases, with 11 bases between the two germline ends. Germline lookup yields CDR1 SNHLY and CDR2 FYNNEI. The CDR3 extends over 12 amino acids. The CDR3, as DNA: TGTGCCAGCTCGTCGACAGGCTACGAGCAGTACTTC. Translating gives CASSSTGYEQYF.

The chain employs TRBV2 and TRBJ2-3; TRBD2 matches 12 bases. Germline assignment: CDR1 SNHLY and CDR2 FYNNEI. V shed 7 bases and J 5 bases; nucleotides not matched to a gene: 19. The CDR3 is made up of 19 amino acids. The CDR3 protein is CASIGSLAGGPRELDTQYF. CDR3 in DNA: TGTGCCAGCATAGGAAGCCTAGCGGGGGGGCCGAGGGAGTTAGATACGCAGTATTTT.

This chain joins TRBV19 and TRBJ2-1; D not resolved. This CDR3 has 15 residues. Germline lookup yields CDR1 LNHDA and CDR2 SQIVND (reference sequence). Between the trimmed V and J ends, which lost 3 bases and 2 bases, there was a span of 11 bases. The CDR3 nucleotides read TGTGCCAGTAGTATTCAGGATATGGCCTACAATGAGCAGTTCTTC. Translation gives CASSIQDMAYNEQFF.

The chain has TRBV6-5 and TRBJ1-2, with no clear D. Germline V lookup: CDR1 MNHEY, CDR2 SVGAGI. The CDR3 length is 14 residues. Trimming shortened V by 4 bases and J by 1 base, and 10 bases separated the two germline ends. DNA of the CDR3: TGTGCCAGCAGTTTAACCGGGCTTAACTATGGCTACACCTTC. Residues: CASSLTGLNYGYTF.

In its sample, this clone was seen once. The rearrangement joins TRBV18 to TRBJ1-4; 7 bases fit TRBD1. The V gene end was trimmed by 2 bases and the J gene end by 7 bases; junction bases not matched to a gene: 4. The germline gives CDR1 KGHSH, CDR2 LQKENI. This CDR3 is 14 amino acids long. CDR3 loop: CASSPTTGSEKLFF. CDR3 coding DNA: TGTGCCAGCTCACCAACGACAGGGAGTGAAAAACTGTTTTTT.